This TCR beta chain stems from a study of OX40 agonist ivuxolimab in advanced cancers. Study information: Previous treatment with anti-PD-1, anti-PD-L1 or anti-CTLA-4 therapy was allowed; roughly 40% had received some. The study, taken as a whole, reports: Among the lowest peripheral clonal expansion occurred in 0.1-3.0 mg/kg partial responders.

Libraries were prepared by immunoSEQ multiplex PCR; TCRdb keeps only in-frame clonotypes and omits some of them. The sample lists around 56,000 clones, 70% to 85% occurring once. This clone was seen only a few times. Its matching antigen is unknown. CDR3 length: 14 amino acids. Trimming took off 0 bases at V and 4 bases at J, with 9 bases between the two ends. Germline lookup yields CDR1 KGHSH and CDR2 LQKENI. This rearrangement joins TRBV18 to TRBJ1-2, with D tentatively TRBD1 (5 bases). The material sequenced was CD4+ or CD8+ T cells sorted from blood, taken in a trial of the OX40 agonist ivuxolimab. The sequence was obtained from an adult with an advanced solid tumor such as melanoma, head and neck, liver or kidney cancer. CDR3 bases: TGTGCCAGCTCACCACCAGGGGATGGCTATGGCTACACCTTC. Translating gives CASSPPGDGYGYTF.